This T cell receptor beta chain was retrieved from a study of blood T cell repertoires in COVID-19 (dated by TCRdb to about 2020). Background on the whole study: The collaborator samples originated in the United States, Italy and Spain and spanned the acute and convalescent phases of COVID-19. Where HLA class I and class II types were available, the types were taken from metadata supplied by the sample provider, not from assay-based typing. The samples were drawn from two sources: the first 160 participants of the ongoing ImmuneRACE study, and 1,000 to 1,500 subjects contributed by 6 global collaborators. The prospective study material was composed of cDNA or gDNA derived from T cells, B-cell-depleted T cells, or PBMCs. A de-identified subject ID, COVID-19 status, age in years and sex were almost always included in the sample metadata. The dataset comprised deeply sampled blood TCRbeta repertoires from subjects exposed to, actively infected with, or recovered from COVID-19. A freely available public database, intended as a resource for researchers studying the immune response to SARS-CoV-2, is where the repertoires were released. Summary of the overall study and its limitations: The amount of clinical and demographic metadata varied by source and participant and was provided uncurated.

Counted from cysteine to phenylalanine, this CDR3 has 14 amino acids. Of the read, only the CDR3 DNA is kept; its 42 bases are in frame from base 1. The germline ends are 14 bases apart after V is trimmed by 6 bases and J by 5 bases. For CDR1 and CDR2, the germline V gene (reference sequence) lists LNHNV and YYDKDF. Points on this clone: Its target antigen remains unknown. Per-base qualities were not stored, and no clone one base away is much larger.

Each collaborating institution followed its own protocols to collect whole blood in K2EDTA tubes. For TCRbeta analysis, collaborators shipped samples in one of three forms: frozen whole blood, isolated PBMCs, or DNA extracted from either of those sample types. TCRbeta CDR3 regions were amplified from genomic DNA using the immunoSEQ Assay, a bias-controlled multiplex PCR. Per the original workflow: Within the assay, amplification of reference gene primers was used to estimate how many nucleated cells each sample contained. Sequence reads were collapsed and filtered to measure the absolute abundance of every unique TCRbeta CDR3 rearrangement. For each sample, productive Simpson clonality was calculated as the square root of Simpson's diversity index across productive rearrangements. TCRdb took over this immuneACCESS table, retaining in-frame rearrangements with V and J assigned. Such tables are incomplete; in checked studies, under half of the missing clones stem from an unresolved V gene, and the remainder is unexplained. The D gene and trimming were derived from the DNA, and the V and J assignments and clone size from that table. The sample table contains 70,000 to 90,000 clones; only one count was recorded for 75% to 85% of them. Of the sample, approximately 24% is held by the ten largest clones.

Sequencing was performed on peripheral blood. The sequence was obtained from a human donor in a cohort sampled during active COVID-19. The chain is encoded by TRBV15 joined to TRBJ2-1; the D gene identity is not certain. The sequenced DNA: TGTGCCACCAGAGGCCGGCGAGGTGACAATGAGCAGTTCTTC. Translated, it reads CATRGRRGDNEQFF.